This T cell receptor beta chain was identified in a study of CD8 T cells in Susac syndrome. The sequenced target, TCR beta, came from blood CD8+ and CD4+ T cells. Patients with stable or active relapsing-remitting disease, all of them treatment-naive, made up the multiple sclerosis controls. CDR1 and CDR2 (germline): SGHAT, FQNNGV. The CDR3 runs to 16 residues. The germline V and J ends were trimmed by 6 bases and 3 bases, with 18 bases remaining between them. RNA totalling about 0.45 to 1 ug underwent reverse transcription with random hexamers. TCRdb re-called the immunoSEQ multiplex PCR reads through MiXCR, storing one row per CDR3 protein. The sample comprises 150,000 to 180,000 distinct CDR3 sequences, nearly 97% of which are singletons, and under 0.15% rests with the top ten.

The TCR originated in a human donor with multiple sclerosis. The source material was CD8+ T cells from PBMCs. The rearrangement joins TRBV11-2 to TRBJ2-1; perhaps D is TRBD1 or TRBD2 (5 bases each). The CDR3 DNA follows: TGTGCCAGCAGTACGTATATGAGGGGCATCTACAATGAGCAGTTCTTC. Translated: CASSTYMRGIYNEQFF.